This T cell receptor (beta chain) was obtained from a study of blood T cell repertoires in COVID-19. As processed by the authors: Quantification of nucleated cells was approximated via reference gene primer amplification. Sequencing used immunoSEQ multiplex PCR; TCRdb keeps in-frame clones, though not all of them. D and trimming come from the DNA, and the V and J calls and clone size come from that table. The table has some 78,000 clones, about 92% seen once. The CDR3 covers 13 residues. CDR1 is MDHEN, CDR2 SYDVKM, per germline. The V gene lost 6 bases and the J gene lost 1 base, with 9 bases spanning the gap.

The genes are TRBV28 and TRBJ1-2; D gene ambiguous. The sequenced sample consisted of peripheral blood. This receptor was taken from a woman aged 45-65 years in a cohort sampled during active COVID-19. The CDR3 DNA follows: TGTGCCAGCAGCCTGACAAATAACTATGGCTACACCTTC. Translating it yields CASSLTNNYGYTF.